This is a list of T cell receptor beta chains from one sample in a study of blood T cell repertoires in COVID-19. TCRdb keeps only in-frame clones here, not all; method: immunoSEQ multiplex PCR. Of roughly 480,000 clones detected, roughly nine tenths appear once; the ten largest clones hold 0.75% to 0.9%. Source material: peripheral blood. The source is a man younger than 30 with COVID-19, enrolled during active disease. The CDR3 runs from the conserved cysteine through the conserved F or W. The order of the fields is D gene, J gene, V gene, clone size, CDR3 protein, CDR3 DNA. D genes are given only for firm matches. The size entry is marked missing in some rows and otherwise reads once, few, many or a size class.

TRBD2,TRBJ2-3,TRBV3-1/TRBV3-2,-,CASSHTLSGVADTQYF,TGTGCCAGCAGCCATACTCTTAGCGGGGTCGCAGATACGCAGTATTTT
-,TRBJ1-5,TRBV2,-,CASSEAGLEPQHF,TGTGCCAGCAGTGAGGCAGGCTTAGAGCCCCAGCATTTT
TRBD2,TRBJ2-2,TRBV6-5,-,CASLSGTIHTGELFF,TGTGCCAGCCTCTCCGGGACTATCCACACCGGGGAGCTGTTTTTT
TRBD1,TRBJ2-7,TRBV15,-,CATSRGGTGVREQYF,TGTGCCACCAGCAGGGGGGGGACAGGGGTCCGGGAGCAGTACTTC
-,TRBJ2-2,TRBV5-4,few,CASSLASGTANTGELFF,TGTGCCAGCAGCTTGGCTTCAGGAACCGCGAACACCGGGGAGCTGTTTTTT
-,TRBJ2-3,TRBV18,-,CASSPETDTQYF,TGTGCCAGCTCACCCGAGACAGATACGCAGTATTTT
TRBD2,TRBJ2-7,TRBV11-2,-,CASSNSGGAVNEQYF,TGTGCCAGCAGCAATAGCGGGGGGGCGGTCAACGAGCAGTACTTC
TRBD2,TRBJ2-2,TRBV11-3,-,CASSLDGRGRSTGELFF,TGTGCCAGCAGCTTAGATGGGAGGGGAAGGTCGACCGGGGAGCTGTTTTTT
-,TRBJ1-1,TRBV29-1,-,CSVDRVLNTEAFF,TGCAGCGTTGATCGGGTCCTAAATACTGAAGCTTTCTTT
-,TRBJ1-1,TRBV7-9,-,CASSFGQSNTEAFF,TGTGCCAGCAGCTTCGGACAGAGCAACACTGAAGCTTTCTTT
-,TRBJ2-3,TRBV7-2,-,CASSYPGFGTDTQYF,TGTGCCAGCAGCTACCCAGGGTTCGGCACAGATACGCAGTATTTT
TRBD2,TRBJ2-7,TRBV5-6,-,CASSLGLASSYEQYF,TGTGCCAGCAGCTTGGGACTAGCTTCATCCTACGAGCAGTACTTC
-,TRBJ2-7,TRBV5-5,-,CASSFGQSYEQYF,TGTGCCAGCAGCTTCGGACAGTCCTACGAGCAGTACTTC
-,TRBJ2-6,TRBV19,-,CASSPTQGSSGANVLTF,TGTGCCAGTAGCCCGACACAGGGAAGTTCTGGGGCCAACGTCCTGACTTTC
-,TRBJ2-1,TRBV11-3,-,CASSSLYSTGTEQFF,TGTGCCAGCAGCTCGCTCTACTCAACAGGGACTGAGCAGTTCTTC
TRBD1,TRBJ1-4,TRBV7-9,few,CASSTTGEEKLFF,TGTGCCAGCAGCACTACAGGGGAGGAAAAACTGTTTTTT
TRBD1,TRBJ2-7,TRBV5-1,-,CASSLYTGDYEQYF,TGCGCCAGCAGCTTGTATACAGGGGACTACGAGCAGTACTTC
-,TRBJ2-1,TRBV9,-,CASSPSLQRKYNEQFF,TGTGCCAGCAGCCCGAGCCTCCAGCGGAAATACAATGAGCAGTTCTTC
TRBD1,TRBJ1-3,TRBV3-1/TRBV3-2,-,CASSRDSSGNTIYF,TGTGCCAGCAGCCGGGACAGCTCTGGAAACACCATATATTTT
TRBD2,TRBJ2-1,TRBV5-1,once,CASSLSGRNNEQFF,TGCGCCAGCAGCCTTAGCGGGAGGAACAATGAGCAGTTCTTC
TRBD1,TRBJ1-2,TRBV28,-,CASSVGGTGSVGYTF,TGTGCCAGCAGCGTGGGGGGGACAGGGTCGGTAGGCTACACCTTC
-,TRBJ2-3,TRBV25-1,-,CASTHIGTQYF,TGTGCCAGCACTCATATCGGGACGCAGTATTTT
TRBD1,TRBJ1-2,TRBV11-2,-,CASSSVKGDRGFHYGYTF,TGTGCCAGCAGCTCGGTCAAAGGGGACAGGGGGTTTCACTATGGCTACACCTTC
-,TRBJ2-3,TRBV19,-,CASSIRRGDTQYF,TGTGCCAGTAGTATTAGGAGGGGAGATACGCAGTATTTT
-,TRBJ2-1,TRBV7-9,-,CASSLGQYNEQFF,TGTGCCAGCAGCTTAGGACAGTACAATGAGCAGTTCTTC
-,TRBJ1-1,TRBV6-1,-,CASSDSSGSPSGWGAFF,TGTGCCAGCAGTGACAGTTCGGGATCTCCCTCCGGATGGGGAGCTTTCTTT
TRBD1,TRBJ2-1,TRBV19,once,CATAPRGSSYNEQFF,TGTGCCACCGCCCCCAGGGGGAGCTCCTACAATGAGCAGTTCTTC
TRBD1,TRBJ2-5,TRBV6-5,-,CASSPGGQETQYF,TGTGCCAGCAGCCCAGGGGGCCAAGAGACCCAGTACTTC
TRBD2,TRBJ2-1,TRBV24-1,-,CATSDPGTSGRDEQFF,TGTGCCACCAGTGATCCCGGGACTAGCGGGAGAGATGAGCAGTTCTTC
TRBD1,TRBJ1-1,TRBV2,-,CASRDRTGGTTEAFF,TGTGCCAGCAGGGATCGGACAGGGGGCACGACTGAAGCTTTCTTT
TRBD1,TRBJ2-1,TRBV7-9,-,CASSFWTGDNEQFF,TGTGCCAGCAGCTTTTGGACAGGGGACAATGAGCAGTTCTTC
TRBD1,TRBJ1-5,TRBV19,once,CASRRTGLFQPQHF,TGTGCCAGTAGAAGGACAGGGTTGTTTCAGCCCCAGCATTTT
-,TRBJ2-7,TRBV5-6,-,CASSFGPGPTGGINYEQYF,-
-,TRBJ2-4,TRBV4-1,-,CASSHPGVQNIQYF,TGCGCCAGCAGCCACCCGGGGGTTCAAAACATTCAGTACTTC
-,TRBJ2-7,TRBV4-1,few,CASSPDSYEQYF,TGCGCCAGCAGCCCGGACAGCTACGAGCAGTACTTC
-,TRBJ2-7,TRBV3-1/TRBV3-2,-,CASSQDENTQYF,TGTGCCAGCAGCCAAGACGAAAACACCCAGTACTTC
-,TRBJ1-6,TRBV12-3/TRBV12-4,-,CASSFMVSSPLHF,TGTGCCAGCAGTTTTATGGTGAGCTCACCCCTCCACTTT
TRBD1,TRBJ1-2,TRBV5-3,few,CARSLGDRQNYGYTF,TGTGCCAGAAGCTTGGGGGACAGACAAAACTATGGCTACACCTTC
TRBD2,TRBJ2-5,TRBV10-3,-,CAISGTSQETQYF,TGTGCCATCAGTGGGACTAGCCAAGAGACCCAGTACTTC
TRBD2,TRBJ2-3,TRBV15,-,CATSRGTSGGTDTQYF,TGTGCCACCAGCAGAGGGACTAGCGGGGGCACAGATACGCAGTATTTT
-,TRBJ2-7,TRBV7-2,-,CASSLSTGGEQYF,TGTGCCAGCAGCTTATCAACAGGCGGCGAGCAGTACTTC
TRBD1,TRBJ2-5,TRBV9,-,CASSLMGQGETQYF,TGTGCCAGCAGCCTCATGGGACAGGGGGAGACCCAGTACTTC
-,TRBJ1-6,TRBV7-9,-,CASSLIPEDSPLHF,TGTGCCAGCAGCTTGATCCCTGAGGATTCACCCCTCCACTTT
-,TRBJ2-6,TRBV30,-,CAWSVSGANVLTF,TGTGCCTGGAGTGTAAGCGGGGCCAACGTCCTGACTTTC
-,TRBJ1-1,TRBV28,-,CASTRGGVRGTEAFF,TGTGCCAGCACCCGAGGGGGGGTCCGGGGCACTGAAGCTTTCTTT
-,TRBJ1-1,TRBV2,-,CASSEGLATEAFF,TGTGCCAGCAGTGAGGGACTCGCGACTGAAGCTTTCTTT
-,TRBJ2-1,TRBV21-1,-,CASSKALSGARYNEQFF,TGTGCCAGCAGCAAAGCGCTAAGCGGGGCGCGGTACAATGAGCAGTTCTTC